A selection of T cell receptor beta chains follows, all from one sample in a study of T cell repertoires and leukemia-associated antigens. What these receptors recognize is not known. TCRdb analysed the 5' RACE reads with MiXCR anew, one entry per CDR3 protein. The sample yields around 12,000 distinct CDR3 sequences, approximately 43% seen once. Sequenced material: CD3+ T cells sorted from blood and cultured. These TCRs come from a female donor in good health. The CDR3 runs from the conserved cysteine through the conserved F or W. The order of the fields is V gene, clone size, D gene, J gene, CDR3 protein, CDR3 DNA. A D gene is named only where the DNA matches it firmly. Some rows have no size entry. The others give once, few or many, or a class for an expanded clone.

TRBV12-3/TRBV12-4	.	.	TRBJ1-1	CASSWGNTEAFF	TGTGCCAGCAGTTGGGGTAACACTGAAGCTTTCTTT
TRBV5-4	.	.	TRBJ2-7	CASSFGSAYEQYF	TGTGCCAGCAGCTTCGGGTCTGCCTACGAGCAGTACTTC
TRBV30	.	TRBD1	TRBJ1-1	CAWSGDRGINTEAFF	TGTGCCTGGAGTGGTGACAGGGGGATCAACACTGAAGCTTTCTTT
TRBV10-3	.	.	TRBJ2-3	CAISVGSADTDTQYF	TGTGCCATCAGTGTTGGTAGCGCAGACACAGATACGCAGTATTTT
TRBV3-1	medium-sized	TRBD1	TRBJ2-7	CASSQIGTGAYEQYF	TGTGCCAGCAGCCAGATCGGGACAGGAGCCTACGAGCAGTACTTC
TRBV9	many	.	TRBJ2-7	CASSVAPGLVYEQYF	TGTGCCAGCAGCGTAGCTCCAGGACTCGTCTACGAGCAGTACTTC
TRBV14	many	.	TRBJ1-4	CASSQALNEKLFF	TGTGCCAGCAGCCAAGCCCTAAATGAAAAACTGTTTTTT
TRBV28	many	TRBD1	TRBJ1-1	CASSYIPGQGNTEAFF	TGTGCCAGCAGCTACATCCCGGGACAGGGGAACACTGAAGCTTTCTTT
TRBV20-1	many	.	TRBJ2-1	CSASPTPGTEQFF	TGCAGTGCTAGTCCCACCCCCGGGACTGAGCAGTTCTTC
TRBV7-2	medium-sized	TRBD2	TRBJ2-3	CASSQRGLSTDTQYF	TGTGCCAGCAGCCAGCGGGGGCTAAGCACAGATACGCAGTATTTT
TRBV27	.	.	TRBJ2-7	CARGDCEQCF	TGTGCCAGAGGGGACTGCGAGCAGTGCTTC
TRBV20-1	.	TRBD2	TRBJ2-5	CRARAGLGETQYF	TGCAGGGCTAGAGCGGGACTGGGGGAGACCCAGTACTTC
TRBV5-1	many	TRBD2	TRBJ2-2	CASSLKLADFTGELFF	TGCGCCAGCAGCTTGAAACTAGCGGATTTCACCGGGGAGCTGTTTTTT
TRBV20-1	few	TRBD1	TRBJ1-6	CSARTGGHSPLHF	TGCAGTGCGCGGACAGGGGGGCACTCACCCCTCCACTTT
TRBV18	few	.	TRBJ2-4	CASSPGRKNIQYF	TGTGCCAGCTCACCGGGGCGCAAAAACATTCAGTACTTC
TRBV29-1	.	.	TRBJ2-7	CSVANPPVGQYF	TGCAGCGTTGCCAACCCTCCTGTCGGGCAGTACTTC
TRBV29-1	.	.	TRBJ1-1	CSVERGIDTEAFF	TGCAGCGTTGAGAGGGGGATCGACACTGAAGCTTTCTTT
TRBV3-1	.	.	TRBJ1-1	CASSQVTGHEAFF	TGTGCCAGCAGCCAAGTTACAGGCCATGAAGCTTTCTTT
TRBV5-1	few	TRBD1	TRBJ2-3	CASSLDPGTGITDTQYF	TGCGCCAGCAGCTTGGACCCCGGGACAGGGATCACAGATACGCAGTATTTT
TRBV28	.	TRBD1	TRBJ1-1	CASWSERGQGDTEAFF	TGTGCCAGCTGGAGCGAGAGGGGACAGGGAGATACTGAAGCTTTCTTT
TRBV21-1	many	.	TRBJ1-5	CARIPTIRAPDYSNQPQHF	TGTGCCAGGATCCCCACTATCCGGGCGCCGGACTATAGCAATCAGCCCCAGCATTTT
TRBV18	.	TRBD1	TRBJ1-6	CASSPQPPGQKSNSPLHF	TGTGCCAGCTCACCGCAACCACCGGGACAGAAGAGTAATTCACCCCTCCACTTT
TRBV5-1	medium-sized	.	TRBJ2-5	CASSLDGKETQYF	TGCGCCAGCAGCTTGGACGGGAAAGAGACCCAGTACTTC
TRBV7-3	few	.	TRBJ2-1	CASSPRGTAPYNEQFF	TGTGCCAGCAGCCCAAGAGGGACCGCACCGTACAATGAGCAGTTCTTC
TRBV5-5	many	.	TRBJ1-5	CASSWGGQGVNQPQHF	TGTGCCAGCAGCTGGGGAGGTCAGGGTGTGAATCAGCCCCAGCATTTT
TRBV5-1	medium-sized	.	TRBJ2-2	CASSRGDSHSGELFF	TGCGCCAGCAGCCGGGGGGACAGCCACTCCGGGGAGCTGTTTTTT
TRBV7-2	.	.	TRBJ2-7	CASSLDSSNQYF	TGTGCCAGCAGCTTAGATAGTTCTAACCAGTACTTC
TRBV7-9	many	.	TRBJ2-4	CAGSLGPTPAKNIQYF	TGTGCCGGCAGCTTAGGGCCGACACCAGCCAAAAACATTCAGTACTTC
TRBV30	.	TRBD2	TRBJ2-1	CAWSVQAGAYNEQFF	TGTGCCTGGAGTGTACAAGCGGGAGCTTACAATGAGCAGTTCTTC
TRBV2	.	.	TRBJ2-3	CASSLSGVGTDTQYF	TGTGCCAGCAGCTTGTCGGGAGTCGGCACAGATACGCAGTATTTT
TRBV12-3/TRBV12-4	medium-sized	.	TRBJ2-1	CASSTSGNNEQFF	TGTGCCAGCAGCACGTCGGGTAACAATGAGCAGTTCTTC
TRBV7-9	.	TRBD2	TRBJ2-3	CAGSFISGGGDTQYF	TGTGCCGGCAGCTTTATTTCGGGAGGTGGAGATACGCAGTATTTT
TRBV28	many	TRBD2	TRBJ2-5	CASRLAGVYETQYF	TGTGCCAGCAGGCTAGCGGGAGTATACGAGACCCAGTACTTC
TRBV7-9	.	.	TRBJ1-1	CAGSLAENTEAFF	TGTGCCGGCAGTTTAGCGGAAAACACTGAAGCTTTCTTT
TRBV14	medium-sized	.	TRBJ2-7	CASSPIYRRSKQYF	TGTGCCAGCAGCCCCATATATCGGCGGTCGAAGCAGTACTTC
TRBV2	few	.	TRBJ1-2	CASSDVGGGYGYTF	TGTGCCAGCAGTGATGTTGGGGGCGGCTATGGCTACACCTTC
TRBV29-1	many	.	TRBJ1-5	CSVEFAGINQPQHF	TGCAGCGTTGAATTCGCAGGGATCAATCAGCCCCAGCATTTT
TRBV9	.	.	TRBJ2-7	CASSETPTTVLYEQYF	TGTGCCAGCAGCGAGACTCCCACGACTGTACTCTACGAGCAGTACTTC
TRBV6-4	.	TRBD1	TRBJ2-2	CASSRQGSGELFF	TGTGCCAGCTCTCGACAGGGGTCCGGGGAGCTGTTTTTT
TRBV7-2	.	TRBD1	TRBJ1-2	CASSQGGGYTF	TGTGCCAGCAGTCAGGGGGGAGGCTACACCTTC
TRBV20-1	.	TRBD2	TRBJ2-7	CSARGLAGGDNEQYF	TGCAGTGCCAGGGGTCTAGCGGGAGGTGACAACGAGCAGTACTTC
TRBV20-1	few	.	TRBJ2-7	CSARRPGRGGEQYF	TGCAGTGCTAGAAGACCGGGAAGAGGCGGCGAGCAGTACTTC
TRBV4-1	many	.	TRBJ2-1	CASSQDDGSSYNEQFF	TGCGCCAGCAGCCAAGATGACGGGAGCTCCTACAATGAGCAGTTCTTC
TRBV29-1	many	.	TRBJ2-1	CSVGSSEQFF	TGCAGCGTCGGGAGCAGTGAGCAGTTCTTC
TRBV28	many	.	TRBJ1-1	CASSPLGLDRNTEAFF	TGTGCCAGCAGTCCCCTGGGGTTGGACAGAAACACTGAAGCTTTCTTT
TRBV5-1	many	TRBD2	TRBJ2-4	CASSFSSGRNIQYF	TGCGCCAGCAGCTTCTCTAGCGGGAGAAACATTCAGTACTTC